This TCR beta chain was retrieved from a study of beta chain features in type 1 diabetes. Study as a whole: There were 107,917,701 sorted cells examined across all samples.

CDR3 length equals 16 residues. CDR1 LGHNA and CDR2 YNFKEQ come from the germline V gene. Trimming pared 0 bases from V and 3 bases from J, leaving 13 bases between. The study reverse transcribed the entire isolated RNA, so it sequenced expressed TCRB transcripts. Profiling relied on immunoSEQ multiplex PCR, and the TCRdb table lists in-frame clones only, not all of them. The sample lists over 700,000 clones; 17% were seen once. The clonotype was recovered from a woman between 18 and 29 years old in good health. The chain combines TRBV4-2 with TRBJ2-3; D not resolved. Sample: naive CD4+ T cells from blood. The CDR3, as DNA: TGTGCCAGCAGCCAAGAAGTTAGAATAGTAACAGATACGCAGTATTTT. As protein: CASSQEVRIVTDTQYF.